Each of the 28 T cell receptor beta chains below was sequenced from the same sample in a study of shared clonotypes between healthy human individuals. Terminally differentiated effector memory CD45RA+ cells were excluded from the naive CD8 cells, which were CD45RO-negative and positively selected for CCR7. Generated by immunoSEQ multiplex PCR, the TCRdb table keeps only in-frame clones and is missing some. The sample records roughly 890,000 clones, about 91% being singletons. Material: naive CD8+ T cells sorted from blood. Receptors originate from a man aged 25-45 years in good health.

The chain joins TRBV9 to TRBJ2-5; 7 bases map to TRBD2. V dropped 0 bases and J dropped 3; count of bases not matched to a gene: 8. The CDR3 consists of 16 residues. Germline V gives CDR1 SGDLS, CDR2 YYNGEE. The CDR3 nucleotides are TGTGCCAGCAGCGTAGTGGGCGGGAGTTCCAAAGAGACCCAGTACTTC. Amino acids: CASSVVGGSSKETQYF.

This clone was observed once. CDR3 in DNA: TGCGCCAGCAGCCTTGGGACGGGGAACTACGAGCAGTACTTC. This translates into CASSLGTGNYEQYF. The chain couples TRBV4-3 to TRBJ2-7; D assignment may be TRBD1 or TRBD2 (5 bases each). V was clipped by 4 bases and J by 3 bases, with 13 bases between them. The CDR3 consists of 14 residues. Germline lookup yields CDR1 LGHNA and CDR2 YSLEER.

This chain joins TRBV6-4 and TRBJ2-1; D remains unclear. Trimming pared 3 bases from V and 9 bases from J, leaving 6 bases between. CDR1 and CDR2 (germline): MRHNA, SNTAGT. This CDR3 contains 11 residues. CDR3 in amino acids: CASSEGFEQFF. The CDR3 nucleotides read TGTGCCAGCAGTGAGGGTTTTGAGCAGTTCTTC.

The chain joins TRBV29-1 to TRBJ2-7; D gene uncertain. Germline CDR1 reads SQVTM; CDR2 reads ANQGSEA. CDR3 length: 12 amino acids. Trimming left V 5 bases short and J 3 bases short, with 11 bases between. The CDR3 sequence is CSVQQNNYEQYF. In DNA form, the CDR3 reads TGCAGCGTTCAGCAGAACAACTACGAGCAGTACTTC.

The J gene is TRBJ2-1, the V gene TRBV5-1; 10 bases are a match to TRBD2. V shed 0 bases and J 7 bases; nucleotides not matched to a gene: 16. This CDR3 has 19 amino acids. Looked up from germline, CDR1 is SGHRS and CDR2 is YFSETQ. The CDR3 sequence: CASSLGPTGTSVKWNEQFF. CDR3 sequence (DNA): TGCGCCAGCAGCTTGGGCCCTACCGGGACTAGCGTTAAATGGAATGAGCAGTTCTTC.

J is TRBJ1-1 and V is TRBV19, with TRBD1 matching 9 bases. Germline lookup yields CDR1 LNHDA and CDR2 SQIVND (reference sequence). The CDR3 spans 15 residues. V was pared by 7 bases and J by 0 bases, with 6 bases of the junction left unmatched. The CDR3 DNA reads as TGTGCCAGTAACAGGGGGCTCGACATGAACACTGAAGCTTTCTTT. Protein product: CASNRGLDMNTEAFF.

This clone was counted only a few times. J is TRBJ1-1 and V is TRBV7-9; D gene ambiguous. The CDR3 totals 9 residues. In germline, CDR1 is SEHNR, CDR2 FQNEAQ (reference sequence). Trimming shortened V by 5 bases and J by 6 bases, and 1 base separated the two germline ends. CDR3 amino acids: CASSPEAFF. CDR3 in DNA: TGTGCCAGCAGCCCTGAAGCTTTCTTT.

This chain connects TRBV29-1 to TRBJ2-7; D is tentatively TRBD1 or TRBD2 (5 bases each). CDR3 length equals 13 residues. Germline CDR1 is SQVTM and CDR2 is ANQGSEA. The V gene lost 3 bases and the J gene lost 1 base, with 10 bases spanning the gap. In DNA form, the CDR3 reads TGCAGCGTTGATGGGACGGAGTCCTACGAGCAGTACTTC. Its translation is CSVDGTESYEQYF.

The chain carries TRBV7-9 and TRBJ2-1; 8 positions match TRBD2. With V trimmed by 5 bases and J by 8 bases, 11 bases remained unmatched. Looked up from germline, CDR1 is SEHNR and CDR2 is FQNEAQ (reference sequence). The length of the CDR3 is 15 residues. CDR3: CASSPKAGEYHEQFF. Written as DNA, the CDR3 is TGTGCCAGCAGCCCTAAAGCGGGAGAATACCATGAGCAGTTCTTC.

The rearrangement uses TRBV7-9 and TRBJ2-7; D call uncertain. The ends were cut back, 3 bases at V and 2 bases at J, with 8 bases in the middle. Germline lookup yields CDR1 SEHNR and CDR2 FQNEAQ (reference sequence). This CDR3 is built from 13 residues. CDR3 sequence reads: CASSFTSAYEQYF. The CDR3 DNA reads as TGTGCCAGCAGCTTCACATCGGCCTACGAGCAGTACTTC.

The chain recombines TRBV27 with TRBJ2-7; maybe TRBD1 (5 bases). Germline-derived CDR1 and CDR2 are MNHEY and SMNVEV (reference sequence). V lost 7 bases, J lost 11 bases, and 24 bases lay in between. This CDR3 spans 14 amino acids. Here the CDR3 reads CASTISGQGSVKYF. As DNA, the CDR3 is TGTGCCAGCACCATAAGTGGGCAGGGTAGTGTTAAGTACTTC.

Note on this clone: This sequence may be a read error, since a much larger clone differs from it by one base. The chain recombines TRBV5-6 with TRBJ2-1; no clear D. With 0 bases removed from V and 4 bases from J, the gap between germline ends came to 5 bases. Germline CDR1 SGHDT, CDR2 YYEEEE. This CDR3 is built from 13 residues. Here the CDR3 reads CASSLDQYNEQFF. CDR3 in DNA: TGTGCCAGCAGCTTGGACCAGTACAATGAGCAGTTCTTC.

V usage is TRBV27 and J usage is TRBJ1-1; D remains ambiguous. This CDR3 is 13 amino acids long. Trimming took off 6 bases at V and 1 base at J, with 9 bases between the two ends. From germline, CDR1 is MNHEY and CDR2 SMNVEV (reference sequence). The CDR3 DNA follows: TGTGCCAGCAGCCCCTACTGGAACACTGAAGCTTTCTTT. This gives the protein CASSPYWNTEAFF.

This clone came up once. This rearrangement joins TRBV30 to TRBJ2-5; D gene unclear. This CDR3 region has 11 residues. Trimming took 2 bases from V and 4 from J, leaving 5 bases between them. Germline V gene sequence: CDR1 GTSNPN, CDR2 SVGIG (reference sequence). DNA of the CDR3: TGTGCCTGGAGTAGGTCAGAGACCCAGTACTTC. It codes for CAWSRSETQYF.

J is TRBJ2-1 and V is TRBV11-2; 8 bases fit TRBD2. CDR3 length equals 17 residues. Germline V gene data show CDR1 as SGHAT and CDR2 as FQNNGV. V shed 5 bases, J shed 2 bases, and the junction held 11 bases outside the gene matches. CDR3 nucleotide sequence: TGTGCCAGCAGCCCCCGCGCACTAGCGGAGACCTACAATGAGCAGTTCTTC. It is translated as CASSPRALAETYNEQFF.

CDR3 in DNA: TGTGCCAGCAGTCAGGACCACCAACGGGGGACCCAGTACTTC. Translating gives CASSQDHQRGTQYF. The genes are TRBV11-3 and TRBJ2-5, with a possible D match to TRBD2 (5 bases). This CDR3 is 14 amino acids long. The V gene's germline CDR1 is SGHNT and CDR2 YENEEA. V dropped 6 bases and J dropped 7 bases, with 18 bases sitting between them.

To note about this clone: Other nucleotide sequences from this sample produce the same CDR3. This chain connects TRBV27 to TRBJ1-1; TRBD1 matches at 7 bases. The V gene's germline CDR1 is MNHEY and CDR2 SMNVEV (reference sequence). The CDR3 has 13 amino acids. J lost 1 base, V lost 6 bases, and 2 bases had no gene match. CDR3 DNA sequence: TGTGCCAGCAGCTGGACAGGGAACACTGAAGCTTTCTTT. Its protein is CASSWTGNTEAFF.

As to this clone: A junction end diverges from the germline sequence, so it may reflect a read error. The chain employs TRBV7-6 and TRBJ2-3; D may be TRBD1 or TRBD2 (5 bases each). Germline CDR1 is SGHVS and CDR2 is FNYEAQ. CDR3 size: 17 residues. CDR3 in DNA: TGTGCCAGCAGCTTAGTTGAAGACAGCCCTAGCACAAATACGCAGTATTTT. Its protein is CASSLVEDSPSTNTQYF.

The chain couples TRBV6-6 to TRBJ2-7; TRBD2 agrees at 8 bases. Germline values: CDR1 MNHNY, CDR2 SVGAGI (reference sequence). The V and J ends lost 4 bases and 2 bases, in that order; junction bases with no gene match: 7. The CDR3 consists of 15 residues. CDR3 in DNA: TGTGCCAGCAGTTGGCTAGCGGGTACGACCTACGAGCAGTACTTC. Protein product: CASSWLAGTTYEQYF.

The J gene is TRBJ2-5, the V gene TRBV5-8, with TRBD1 matching 9 bases. CDR1 is SGHTS and CDR2 is YDEGEE in the germline V gene. With 2 bases clipped from V and 4 bases from J, the junction kept 9 bases outside the gene matches. The CDR3 contains 16 residues. The CDR3 nucleotides read TGTGCCAGCAGCTTACCGGGACAGGGTGCTTTAGAGACCCAGTACTTC. It specifies CASSLPGQGALETQYF.

The gene calls are TRBV5-6 and TRBJ2-3; the match to TRBD2 covers 7 bases. The CDR3 runs to 16 residues. Trimming at V came to 2 bases and at J to 5 bases, leaving 11 bases not matched to a gene. The germline V gene has CDR1 SGHDT and CDR2 YYEEEE. CDR3 in DNA: TGTGCCAGCAGCTTTCTAACCCCTAGCGGAGGAGATACGCAGTATTTT. This sequence encodes CASSFLTPSGGDTQYF.

V usage is TRBV29-1 and J usage is TRBJ2-7; 9 bases fit TRBD2. Germline loops: CDR1 SQVTM, CDR2 ANQGSEA. V shed 4 bases and J 6 bases; nucleotides not matched to a gene: 4. This CDR3 contains 12 residues. CDR3: CSVGAGGPEQYF. Written as DNA, the CDR3 is TGCAGCGTTGGGGCGGGAGGGCCCGAGCAGTACTTC.

CDR3 sequence reads: CASSPRLAGANNEQFF. The DNA of the CDR3 is TGTGCCAGCAGCCCAAGACTAGCGGGAGCGAACAATGAGCAGTTCTTC. This chain connects TRBV7-9 to TRBJ2-1, with TRBD2 matching over 12 bases. Germline loops: CDR1 SEHNR, CDR2 FQNEAQ (reference sequence). Trimming cost V 5 bases and J 5 bases; bases outside gene matches: 7. The CDR3 spans 16 residues.

The chain combines TRBV29-1 with TRBJ2-7; 10 bases are shared with TRBD1. The CDR3 extends over 13 amino acids. V was pared by 6 bases and J by 3 bases, with 5 bases of the junction left unmatched. CDR1 and CDR2 from the germline V gene are SQVTM and ANQGSEA. CDR3: CSVEGTGDYEQYF. The DNA for the CDR3 is TGCAGCGTCGAGGGGACAGGGGACTACGAGCAGTACTTC.

The chain links TRBV15 to TRBJ1-5; weak D call: TRBD1 (5 bases). Germline CDR1 LNHNV, CDR2 YYDKDF (reference sequence). Trimming pared 6 bases from V and 1 base from J, leaving 10 bases between. The CDR3 covers 14 residues. CDR3 protein: CATRPQGSNQPQHF. The CDR3 DNA is TGTGCCACCAGACCTCAGGGAAGCAATCAGCCCCAGCATTTT.

The V and J genes are TRBV5-1 and TRBJ2-5, with TRBD2 as a possible D gene (6 bases). Germline loops: CDR1 SGHRS, CDR2 YFSETQ. Trimming cost V 3 bases and J 1 base, with 13 bases left between them. The CDR3 spans 15 residues. The CDR3: CASSWIPGAQETQYF. In DNA, the CDR3 is TGCGCCAGCAGCTGGATTCCGGGAGCCCAAGAGACCCAGTACTTC.

The gene calls are TRBV6-1 and TRBJ2-5; D remains unclear. The CDR3 consists of 14 residues. With 3 bases removed from V and 1 base from J, the gap between germline ends came to 9 bases. Germline lookup yields CDR1 MNHNS and CDR2 SASEGT. The CDR3 loop reads CASSETVIQETQYF. The CDR3 nucleotides are TGTGCCAGCAGTGAGACTGTCATCCAAGAGACCCAGTACTTC.

In this sample, this clone turned up once. V is TRBV13 and J is TRBJ1-3, with D unclear. Per the germline V gene, CDR1 is PRHDT and CDR2 is FYEKMQ (reference sequence). This CDR3 spans 13 amino acids. V gave up 3 bases and J gave up 0 bases, with 3 bases separating them. CDR3 bases: TGTGCCAGCAGCTTTGGCTCTGGAAACACCATATATTTT. Protein product: CASSFGSGNTIYF.